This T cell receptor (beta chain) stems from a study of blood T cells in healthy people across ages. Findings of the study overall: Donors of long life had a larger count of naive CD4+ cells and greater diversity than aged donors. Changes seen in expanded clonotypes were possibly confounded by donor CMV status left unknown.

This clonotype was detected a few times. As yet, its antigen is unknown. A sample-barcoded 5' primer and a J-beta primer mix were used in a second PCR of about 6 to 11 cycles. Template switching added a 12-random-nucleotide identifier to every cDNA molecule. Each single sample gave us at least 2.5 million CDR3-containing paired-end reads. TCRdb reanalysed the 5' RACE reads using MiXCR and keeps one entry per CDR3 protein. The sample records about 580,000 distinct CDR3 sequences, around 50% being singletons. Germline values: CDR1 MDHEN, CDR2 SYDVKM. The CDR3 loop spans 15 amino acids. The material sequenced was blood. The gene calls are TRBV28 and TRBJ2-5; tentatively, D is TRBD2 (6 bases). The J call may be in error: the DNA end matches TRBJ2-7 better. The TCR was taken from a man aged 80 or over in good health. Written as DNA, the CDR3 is TGTGCCAGCACAAAATGGAGTAGCGGCGTCTACGAGCAGTACTTC. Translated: CASTKWSSGVYEQYF.